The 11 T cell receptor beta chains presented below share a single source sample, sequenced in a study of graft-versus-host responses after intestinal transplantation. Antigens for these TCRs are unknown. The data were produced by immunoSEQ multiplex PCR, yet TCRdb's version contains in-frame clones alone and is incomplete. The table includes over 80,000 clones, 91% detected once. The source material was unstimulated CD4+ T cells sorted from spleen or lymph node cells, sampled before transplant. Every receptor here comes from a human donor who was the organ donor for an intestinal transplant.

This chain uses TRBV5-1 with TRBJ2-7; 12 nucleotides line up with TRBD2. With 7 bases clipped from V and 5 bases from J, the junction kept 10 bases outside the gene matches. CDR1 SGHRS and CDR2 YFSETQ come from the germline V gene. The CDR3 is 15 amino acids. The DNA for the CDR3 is TGCGCCAGCCGCAAACCGGGACTAGCGGGTCACGAGCAGTACTTC. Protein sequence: CASRKPGLAGHEQYF.

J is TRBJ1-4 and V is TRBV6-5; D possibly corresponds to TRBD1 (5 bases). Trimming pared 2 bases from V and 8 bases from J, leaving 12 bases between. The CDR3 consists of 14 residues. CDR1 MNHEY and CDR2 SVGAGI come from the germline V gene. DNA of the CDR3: TGTGCCAGCAGTTACGCGGGGGGACGAGAAAAACTGTTTTTT. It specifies CASSYAGGREKLFF.

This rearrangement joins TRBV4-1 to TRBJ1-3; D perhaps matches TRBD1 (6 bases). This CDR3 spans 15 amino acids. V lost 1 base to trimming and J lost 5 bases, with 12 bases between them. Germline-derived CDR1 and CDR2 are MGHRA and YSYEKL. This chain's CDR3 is CASSQAQGQRNTIYF. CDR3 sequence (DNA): TGCGCCAGCAGCCAAGCTCAGGGGCAGCGAAACACCATATATTTT.

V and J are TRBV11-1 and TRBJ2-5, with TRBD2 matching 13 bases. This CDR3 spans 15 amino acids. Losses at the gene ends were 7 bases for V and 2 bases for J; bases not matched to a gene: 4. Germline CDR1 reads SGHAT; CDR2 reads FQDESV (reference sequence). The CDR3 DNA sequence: TGTGCCAGCACCCCGGGACTAGCGGGGCAAGAGACCCAGTACTTC. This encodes CASTPGLAGQETQYF.

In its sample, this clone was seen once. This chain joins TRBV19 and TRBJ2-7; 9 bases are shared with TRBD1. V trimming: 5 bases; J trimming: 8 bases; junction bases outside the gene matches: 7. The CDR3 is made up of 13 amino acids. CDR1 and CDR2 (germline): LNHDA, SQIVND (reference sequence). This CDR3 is CASSPRDRAQQYF. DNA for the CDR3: TGTGCCAGTAGTCCCCGGGACAGGGCACAGCAGTACTTC.

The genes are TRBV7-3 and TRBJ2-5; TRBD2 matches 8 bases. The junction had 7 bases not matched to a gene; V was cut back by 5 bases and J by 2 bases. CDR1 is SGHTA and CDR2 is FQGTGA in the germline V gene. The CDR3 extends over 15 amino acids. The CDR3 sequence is CASSRSGGGQETQYF. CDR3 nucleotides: TGTGCCAGCAGCCGCTCCGGCGGGGGGCAAGAGACCCAGTACTTC.

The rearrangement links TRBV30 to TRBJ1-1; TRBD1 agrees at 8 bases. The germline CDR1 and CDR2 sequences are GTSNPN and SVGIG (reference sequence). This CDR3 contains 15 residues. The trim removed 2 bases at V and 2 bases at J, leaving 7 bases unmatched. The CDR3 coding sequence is TGTGCCTGGAGTTTCCGGGACAGGATTAACACTGAAGCTTTCTTT. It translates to CAWSFRDRINTEAFF.

CDR3 amino acids: CASSLAQGYEQYF. CDR3 DNA: TGTGCCAGCAGCTTAGCTCAGGGGTACGAGCAGTACTTC. V usage is TRBV7-2 and J usage is TRBJ2-5, with D maybe TRBD1 (6 bases). The DNA end is a closer match to TRBJ2-7, so the J assignment may be wrong. CDR1 is SGHTA and CDR2 is FQGNSA in the germline V gene. The CDR3 runs to 13 residues.

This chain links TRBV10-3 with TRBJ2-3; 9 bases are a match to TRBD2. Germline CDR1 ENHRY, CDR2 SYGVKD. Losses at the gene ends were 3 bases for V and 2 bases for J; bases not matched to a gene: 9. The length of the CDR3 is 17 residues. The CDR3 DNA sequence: TGTGCCATCAGTGACCCTCGACTAGCGGATCTCACAGATACGCAGTATTTT. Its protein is CAISDPRLADLTDTQYF.

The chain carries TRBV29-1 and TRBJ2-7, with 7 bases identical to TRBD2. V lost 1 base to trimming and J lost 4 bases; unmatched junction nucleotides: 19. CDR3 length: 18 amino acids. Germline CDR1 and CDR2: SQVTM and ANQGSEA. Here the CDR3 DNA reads TGCAGCGTTGAAGGGGGTGGGCGGGTAGGACTAGTAGGTTACGAGCAGTACTTC. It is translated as CSVEGGGRVGLVGYEQYF.

CDR3 coding DNA: TGTGCCAGCAGCTTAAGAATGAGGGGGCTAATTTTCTCCAATGAGCAGTTCTTC. Its translation is CASSLRMRGLIFSNEQFF. The J gene is TRBJ2-1, the V gene TRBV13; 7 positions agree with TRBD1. The CDR3 covers 18 residues. J was trimmed by 6 bases and V by 2 bases; bases with no gene match: 16. Germline V CDR1 and CDR2: PRHDT, FYEKMQ (reference sequence).